This T cell receptor beta chain was recovered during a study of regulatory T cells (dated by TCRdb to 2017 to 2018). General notes on the study: T-cell receptor beta repertoires of sorted regulatory, conventional CD4+ and CD8+ T cells were compared between CD3G-deficient patients and healthy controls. Overall study outcomes, separate from this receptor: Repertoires from patients had restricted unique TRB V-J pairs and skewed V and J gene usage, with the strongest effect in regulatory T cells. Enrichment for hydrophobic residues at CDR3 positions 6 and 7 was found in conventional CD4+ T cells from CD3G-deficient patients, suggesting more self-reactive specificities.

Every CD3G-deficient patient showed evidence of autoimmunity, and the autoimmunity was more severe in two of the patients. Patients were tested at ages ranging from 2 to 39 years, and reduced naive and increased memory CD4+ and CD8+ T-cell proportions were found in the patients. CD4+ cells were FACS-sorted into CD25-high CD127-low regulatory T cells and CD25-low CD127-high conventional CD4+ T cells. Six or seven individuals with CD3G deficiency were included in the patient group. An international network of physicians across the United States, Europe and Asia provided the patient samples and clinical data. Peripheral blood mononuclear cells were isolated by Ficoll density separation. Comments on this clone: Its antigen target is currently unknown. There are no base qualities to consult, and no much larger clone falls within one base.

For the multiplex PCR, 52 forward TRBV primers and 13 reverse TRBJ primers were used, and amplification bias was corrected with both assay-based and computational methods. Rearranged TRB loci were amplified from genomic DNA by multiplex PCR within the immunoSEQ assay. TRB amplicons were sequenced on an Illumina HiSeq platform. The study's processing was this. Raw sequences were error-filtered and aligned to reference gene sequences by custom algorithms and were subsequently analyzed with the immunoSEQ online tools. The frequencies of productive and nonproductive TRB rearrangements were evaluated among unique sequences as well as among total sequences. For TRB CDR3 positions 6 and 7, hydrophobicity together with amino acid composition served as the basis for assessing self-reactivity potential. For group comparisons, t tests, Mann-Whitney tests or two-way ANOVA were performed in Prism software. In TCRdb, the immuneACCESS table is reduced to in-frame sequences with V and J assigned. These tables do not hold every clone; where another copy was compared, an unresolved V gene accounts for under half, and the others remain unexplained. The DNA gave D and trimming, while V, J and clone size come from that table. The sample table records about 18,000 clones; 70% to 85% of these occur just once. The top ten clonotypes cover 7.5% to 8.5% of the sample.

The germline V gene sets CDR1 to MDHEN and CDR2 to SYDVKM. The CDR3 sequence holds 14 residues, the cysteine and phenylalanine included. Kept here is only the CDR3 DNA, which spans 42 bases and is read in frame from base 1. V is clipped by 5 bases and J by 4 bases, and the sequence between their germline boundaries is 14 bases long. This chain is built from TRBV28 and TRBJ1-1; TRBD1 is possibly the D segment (5 matching bases). The clonotype was recovered from a person in their thirties with CD3G deficiency. The source material was conventional CD4+ T cells sorted from blood. In nucleotides, the sequence is TGTGCCAGCAGTCCCGGGGGAGGGGCCACTGAAGCTTTCTTT. This encodes CASSPGGGATEAFF.